This T cell receptor (beta chain) was found in a study of beta chain features in type 1 diabetes. The wider study: What patients shared with healthy donors was a similar profile of age, gender and cell yields. Points from the study as a whole: Naive, central memory and Treg TCRB repertoires seemed to resemble each other more closely in patients than they did in healthy donors.

This clone was counted between two and nine times. The antigen is not known. This CDR3 is 14 amino acids long. Germline V gives CDR1 SGHVS, CDR2 FNYEAQ. V was trimmed by 5 bases and J by 4 bases, leaving 14 bases between them. Sequenced material consisted of expressed TCRB transcripts (all of the isolated RNA was reverse transcribed). Sequencing used immunoSEQ multiplex PCR; TCRdb keeps in-frame clones, though not all of them. The table includes roughly 500,000 clones, over 9.5% detected once. Sequenced material: naive CD4+ T cells from blood. This sequence was found in a woman aged 18-29 years in good health. The chain carries TRBV7-6 and TRBJ1-2, with a possible D match to TRBD1 (6 bases). The CDR3 nucleotides read TGTGCCAGCAGCCCGAAAGGGGGTATCTATGGCTACACCTTC. Its protein product is CASSPKGGIYGYTF.